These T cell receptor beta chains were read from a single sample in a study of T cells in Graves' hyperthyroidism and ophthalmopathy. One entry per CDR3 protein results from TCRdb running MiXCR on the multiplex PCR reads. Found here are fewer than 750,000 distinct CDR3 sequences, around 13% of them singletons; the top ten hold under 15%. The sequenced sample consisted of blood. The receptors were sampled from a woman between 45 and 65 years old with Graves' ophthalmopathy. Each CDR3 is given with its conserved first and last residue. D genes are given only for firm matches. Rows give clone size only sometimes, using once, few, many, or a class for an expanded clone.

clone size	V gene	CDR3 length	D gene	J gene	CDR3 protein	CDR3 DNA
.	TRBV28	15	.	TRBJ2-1	CASSRHHSSYNEQFF	TGTGCCAGCAGCCGTCACCATTCGTCGTACAATGAGCAGTTCTTC
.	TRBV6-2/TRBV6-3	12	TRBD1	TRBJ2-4	CASSRTGTGVYF	TGTGCCAGCAGTCGCACCGGGACAGGGGTGTACTTC
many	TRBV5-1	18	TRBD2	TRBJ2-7	CASSGGTSGRLGSYEQYF	TGCGCCAGCAGCGGAGGGACTAGCGGGAGATTAGGATCCTACGAGCAGTACTTC
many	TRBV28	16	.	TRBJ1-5	CASSLTQGQGNQPQHF	TGTGCCAGCAGTTTGACCCAGGGGCAAGGCAATCAGCCCCAGCATTTT
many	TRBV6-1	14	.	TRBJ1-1	CASSFLTENTEAFF	TGTGCCAGCAGTTTTCTGACAGAAAACACTGAAGCTTTCTTT
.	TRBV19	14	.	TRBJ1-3	CASSTDIAGNTIYF	TGTGCCAGTAGTACGGACATAGCTGGAAACACCATATATTTT
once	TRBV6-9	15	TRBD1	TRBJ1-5	CASSYRDRGYQPQHF	TGTGCCAGCAGTTACCGGGACAGGGGATATCAGCCCCAGCATTTT
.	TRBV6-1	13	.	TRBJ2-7	CASRLGQLYEQYF	TGTGCCAGCAGACTCGGACAGCTTTACGAGCAGTACTTC
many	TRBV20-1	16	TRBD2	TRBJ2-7	CSACPGLACDTYEQYF	TGCAGTGCATGCCCGGGACTAGCGTGTGATACCTACGAGCAGTACTTC
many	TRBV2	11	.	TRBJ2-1	CASISGNEQFF	TGTGCCAGCATTAGCGGTAATGAGCAGTTCTTC
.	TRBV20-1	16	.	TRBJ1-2	CSARDQVTGAHYGYTF	TGCAGTGCTAGAGATCAGGTGACCGGCGCCCACTATGGCTACACCTTC
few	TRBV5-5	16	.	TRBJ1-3	CASSLVRQRSGNTIYF	TGTGCCAGCAGCTTGGTCCGACAGCGCTCTGGAAACACCATATATTTT
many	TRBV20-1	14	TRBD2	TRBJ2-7	CSAGTSGSSYEQYF	TGCAGTGCGGGAACTAGCGGAAGCTCCTACGAGCAGTACTTC
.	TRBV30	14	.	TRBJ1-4	CAWSPGGPGEKLFF	TGTGCCTGGAGTCCGGGGGGGCCGGGTGAAAAACTGTTTTTT
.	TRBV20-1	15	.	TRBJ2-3	CSASARTSSTDTQYF	TGCAGTGCTAGCGCCCGGACGTCTAGCACAGATACGCAGTATTTT
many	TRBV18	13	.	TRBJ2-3	CASSPGLGDTQYF	TGTGCCAGCTCACCTGGTCTGGGAGATACGCAGTATTTT
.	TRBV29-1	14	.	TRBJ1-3	CSVVPEEAGNTTYF	TGCAGCGTTGTCCCGGAAGAGGCTGGAAACACCACATATTTT
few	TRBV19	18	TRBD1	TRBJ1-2	CASSMGGQGARTNYGYTF	TGTGCCAGTAGTATGGGGGGACAGGGGGCGCGGACTAACTATGGCTACACCTTC
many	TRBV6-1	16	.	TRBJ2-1	CASSTDSGAYLNEQFF	TGTGCCAGCAGTACGGACTCGGGGGCCTATTTGAATGAGCAGTTCTTC
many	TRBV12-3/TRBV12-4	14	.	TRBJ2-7	CASSLSGVAYEQYF	TGTGCCAGCAGTTTATCAGGGGTCGCCTACGAGCAGTACTTC
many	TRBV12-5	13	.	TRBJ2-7	CASGLAPYYEQYF	TGTGCTAGTGGTTTGGCCCCTTACTACGAGCAGTACTTC
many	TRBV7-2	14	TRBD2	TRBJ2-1	CASSPGLAGYEQFF	TGTGCCAGCAGCCCGGGACTAGCTGGCTATGAGCAGTTCTTC
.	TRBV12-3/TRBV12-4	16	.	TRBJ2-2	CASSPRSVGASGELFF	TGTGCCAGCAGTCCTAGGAGCGTGGGGGCCTCCGGGGAGCTGTTTTTT
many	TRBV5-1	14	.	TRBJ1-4	CASSLGNSEEKLFF	TGCGCCAGCAGCTTGGGGAACAGTGAAGAAAAACTGTTTTTT
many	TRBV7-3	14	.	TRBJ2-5	CASIFRGGEETQYF	TGTGCCAGCATCTTCAGGGGCGGGGAGGAGACCCAGTACTTC
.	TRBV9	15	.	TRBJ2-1	CASSVRESSYNEQFF	TGTGCCAGCAGCGTTCGGGAGAGCTCCTACAATGAGCAGTTCTTC
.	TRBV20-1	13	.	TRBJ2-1	CSASDPLRDEQFF	TGCAGTGCTTCGGACCCCCTTCGTGATGAGCAGTTCTTC
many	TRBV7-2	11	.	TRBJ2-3	CASSSADTQYF	TGTGCCAGCAGCTCTGCTGATACGCAGTATTTT
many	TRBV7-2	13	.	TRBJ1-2	CASREPFVGGYTF	TGTGCCAGCAGAGAACCTTTCGTAGGAGGCTACACCTTC
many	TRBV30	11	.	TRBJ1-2	CAWTGGAGYTF	TGTGCCTGGACCGGGGGGGCTGGCTACACCTTC
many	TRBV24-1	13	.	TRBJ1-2	CATSGPDISGYTF	TGTGCCACCAGTGGGCCCGACATATCCGGCTACACCTTC
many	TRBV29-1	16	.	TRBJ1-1	CSVDVLGTGVNTEAFF	TGCAGCGTTGATGTCCTGGGGACGGGGGTGAACACTGAAGCTTTCTTT
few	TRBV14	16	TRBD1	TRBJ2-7	CASSPFRDRAYYEQYF	TGTGCCAGCAGCCCGTTCCGGGACAGGGCTTACTACGAGCAGTACTTC
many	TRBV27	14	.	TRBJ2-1	CASSLLSAGNEQFF	TGTGCCAGCAGTTTACTGAGTGCCGGTAATGAGCAGTTCTTC
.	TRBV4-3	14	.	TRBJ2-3	CASSPQGSLDTQYF	TGCGCCAGCAGCCCGCAGGGAAGTCTTGATACGCAGTATTTT
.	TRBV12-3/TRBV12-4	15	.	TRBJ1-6	CASSLRRRSNSPLHF	TGTGCCAGCAGTTTACGACGAAGGAGTAATTCACCCCTCCACTTT
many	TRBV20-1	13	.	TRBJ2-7	CSARAEVDYEQYF	TGCAGTGCTAGAGCGGAGGTGGACTACGAGCAGTACTTC
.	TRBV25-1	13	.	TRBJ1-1	CASSRNTYTEAFF	TGTGCCAGCAGTAGGAACACTTACACTGAAGCTTTCTTT
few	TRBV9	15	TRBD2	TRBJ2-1	CASSAHSGSSDEQFF	TGTGCCAGCAGCGCCCATAGCGGGAGCTCGGATGAGCAGTTCTTC
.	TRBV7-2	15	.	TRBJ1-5	CASSLATLSNQPQHF	TGTGCCAGCAGCTTAGCTACACTTAGCAATCAGCCCCAGCATTTT
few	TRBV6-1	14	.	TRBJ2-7	CASSPPRRGYEQYF	TGTGCCAGCAGCCCCCCTAGAAGGGGCTACGAGCAGTACTTC
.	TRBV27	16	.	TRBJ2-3	CASSRTRALLGATQYF	TGTGCCAGCAGTAGGACAAGGGCATTGCTGGGAGCTACGCAGTATTTT
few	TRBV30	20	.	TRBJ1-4	CAWSSLRGLGERATNEKLFF	TGTGCCTGGAGTTCCCTCAGGGGACTTGGGGAGAGAGCAACTAATGAAAAACTGTTTTTT
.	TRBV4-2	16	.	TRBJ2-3	CASSMTGQGPTDTQYF	TGTGCCAGCAGCATGACGGGGCAGGGCCCCACAGATACGCAGTATTTT
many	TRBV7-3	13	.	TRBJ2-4	CASSTRASGIQYF	TGTGCCAGCAGCACCAGGGCCTCCGGGATTCAGTACTTC
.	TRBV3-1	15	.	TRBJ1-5	CASSQDWGADQPQHF	TGTGCCAGCAGCCAAGATTGGGGGGCAGATCAGCCCCAGCATTTT
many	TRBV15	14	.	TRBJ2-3	CATSRDLATDTQYF	TGTGCCACCAGCAGAGATCTTGCGACAGATACGCAGTATTTT
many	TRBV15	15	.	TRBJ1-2	CATSRDRTANYGYTF	TGTGCCACCAGCAGAGATCGGACGGCTAACTATGGCTACACCTTC
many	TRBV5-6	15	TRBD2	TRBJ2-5	CASSSVAGGQETQYF	TGTGCCAGCAGCTCGGTAGCGGGAGGACAAGAGACCCAGTACTTC
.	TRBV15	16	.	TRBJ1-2	CATSRARDNSPYGYTF	TGTGCCACCAGCAGAGCCAGGGACAATTCTCCTTATGGCTACACCTTC
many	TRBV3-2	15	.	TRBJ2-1	CASSQGTSGSGEQFF	TGTGCCAGCAGCCAGGGGACTAGCGGGAGTGGTGAGCAGTTCTTC
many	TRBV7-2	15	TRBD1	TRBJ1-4	CASSLADRSYEKLFF	TGTGCCAGCAGCTTAGCGGACAGGAGCTATGAAAAACTGTTTTTT
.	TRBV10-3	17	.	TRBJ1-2	CAISESRLGEYNYGYTF	TGTGCCATCAGTGAGTCGAGGTTAGGCGAATATAACTATGGCTACACCTTC